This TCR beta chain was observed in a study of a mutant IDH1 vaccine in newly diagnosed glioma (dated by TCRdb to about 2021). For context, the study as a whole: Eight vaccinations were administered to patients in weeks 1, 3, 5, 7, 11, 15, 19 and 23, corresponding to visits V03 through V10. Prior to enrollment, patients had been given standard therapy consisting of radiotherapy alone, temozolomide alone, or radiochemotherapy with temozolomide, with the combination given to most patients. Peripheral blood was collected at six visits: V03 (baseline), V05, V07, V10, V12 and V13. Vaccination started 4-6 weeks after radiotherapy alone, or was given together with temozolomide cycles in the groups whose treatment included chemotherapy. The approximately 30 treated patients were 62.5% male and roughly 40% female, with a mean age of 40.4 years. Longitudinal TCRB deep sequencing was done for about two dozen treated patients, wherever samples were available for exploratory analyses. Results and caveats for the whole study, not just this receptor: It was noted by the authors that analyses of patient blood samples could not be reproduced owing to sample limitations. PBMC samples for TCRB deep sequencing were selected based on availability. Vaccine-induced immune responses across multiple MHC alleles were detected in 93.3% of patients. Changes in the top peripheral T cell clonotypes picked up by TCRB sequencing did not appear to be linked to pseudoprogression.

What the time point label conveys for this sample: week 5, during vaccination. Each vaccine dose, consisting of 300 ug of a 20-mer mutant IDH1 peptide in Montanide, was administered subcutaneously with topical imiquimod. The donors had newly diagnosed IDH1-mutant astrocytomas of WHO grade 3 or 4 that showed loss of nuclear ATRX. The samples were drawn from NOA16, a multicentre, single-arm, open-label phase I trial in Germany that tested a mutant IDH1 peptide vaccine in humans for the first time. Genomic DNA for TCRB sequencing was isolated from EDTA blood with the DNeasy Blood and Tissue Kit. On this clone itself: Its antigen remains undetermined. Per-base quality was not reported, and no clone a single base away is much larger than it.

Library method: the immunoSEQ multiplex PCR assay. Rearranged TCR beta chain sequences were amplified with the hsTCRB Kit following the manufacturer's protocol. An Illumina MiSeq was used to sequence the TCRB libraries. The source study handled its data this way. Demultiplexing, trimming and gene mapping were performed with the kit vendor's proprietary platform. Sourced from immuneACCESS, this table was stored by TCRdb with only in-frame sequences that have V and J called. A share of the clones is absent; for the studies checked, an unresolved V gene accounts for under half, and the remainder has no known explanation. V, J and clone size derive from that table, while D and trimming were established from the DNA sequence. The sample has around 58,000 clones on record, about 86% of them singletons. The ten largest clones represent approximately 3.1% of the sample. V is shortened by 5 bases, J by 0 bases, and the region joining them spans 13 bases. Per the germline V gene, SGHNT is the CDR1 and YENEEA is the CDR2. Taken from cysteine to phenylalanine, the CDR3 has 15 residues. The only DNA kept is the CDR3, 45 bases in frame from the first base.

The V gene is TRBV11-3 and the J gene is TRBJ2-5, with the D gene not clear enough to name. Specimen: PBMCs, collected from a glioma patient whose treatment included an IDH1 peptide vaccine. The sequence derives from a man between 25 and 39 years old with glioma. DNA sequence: TGTGCCAGCAGCCTGGCACCCTTGTACCAAGAGACCCAGTACTTC. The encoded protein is CASSLAPLYQETQYF.